The 32 T cell receptor beta chains reported below all come from one sample, sequenced in a study of Tregs in tolerant kidney transplant recipients. Clones were read by immunoSEQ multiplex PCR, and TCRdb kept only the in-frame ones, dropping some. The sample records approximately 69,000 clones, around nine tenths being singletons. Material: CD4+ T cells from blood, obtained before the transplant. The receptor source for this set is a human donor who received a combined kidney and bone marrow transplant.

This clone was recorded only once. The chain is built from TRBV5-6 and TRBJ1-2; possible D gene TRBD1, 5 bases. The CDR3 spans 14 residues. Germline lookup yields CDR1 SGHDT and CDR2 YYEEEE. Trimming removed 0 bases at V and 1 base at J, with 7 bases between. CDR3 coding DNA: TGTGCCAGCAGCTTGGGGGGGGTTAACTATGGCTACACCTTC. It yields the protein CASSLGGVNYGYTF. The variable domain in full, with the rest retrieved from reference TRBV5-6 and TRBJ1-2, is DAGVTQSPTHLIKTRGQQVTLRCSPKSGHDTVSWYQQALGQGPQFIFQYYEEEERQRGNFPDRFSGHQFPNYSSELNVNALLLGDSALYLCASSLGGVNYGYTFGSGTRLTVV.

The rearrangement uses TRBV13 and TRBJ2-1; 7 bases are shared with TRBD2. The CDR3 spans 17 residues. The V gene end was trimmed by 6 bases and the J gene end by 4 bases; junction bases not matched to a gene: 15. In germline, CDR1 is PRHDT, CDR2 FYEKMQ (reference sequence). CDR3 DNA sequence: TGTGCCAGCAGTTACCTAAAAGCGGGGAATGTTTACAATGAGCAGTTCTTC. It is translated as CASSYLKAGNVYNEQFF.

This chain uses TRBV5-5 with TRBJ1-4, with D hard to call. Trimming shortened V by 1 base and J by 5 bases, and 15 bases separated the two germline ends. The CDR3 runs to 16 residues. Germline V gives CDR1 SGHKS, CDR2 YYEKEE (reference sequence). CDR3 residues: CASSLTWSSSNEKLFF. The CDR3 DNA reads TGTGCCAGCAGCTTGACGTGGAGCAGTTCAAATGAAAAACTGTTTTTT. The whole variable domain, filled in from reference TRBV5-5 and TRBJ1-4, reads DAGVTQSPTHLIKTRGQQVTLRCSPISGHKSVSWYQQVLGQGPQFIFQYYEKEERGRGNFPDRFSARQFPNYSSELNVNALLLGDSALYLCASSLTWSSSNEKLFFGSGTQLSVL.

In this sample, this clone turned up a few times. The V gene is TRBV7-6, the J gene TRBJ2-7; 9 bases are shared with TRBD1. The V gene end was trimmed by 5 bases and the J gene end by 11 bases; junction bases not matched to a gene: 13. CDR3 size: 14 residues. The germline CDR1 and CDR2 sequences are SGHVS and FNYEAQ. DNA for the CDR3: TGTGCCAGCAGCCCACAGGGGGCTATAGCGGAGAAGTACTTC. It specifies CASSPQGAIAEKYF.

J is TRBJ2-7 and V is TRBV10-3; 12 bases fit TRBD2. Germline V lookup: CDR1 ENHRY, CDR2 SYGVKD. V was clipped by 3 bases and J by 2 bases; unmatched bases: 5. The CDR3 loop spans 16 amino acids. The CDR3 loop reads CAISDRLAGGTYEQYF. The CDR3 DNA reads TGTGCCATCAGTGACCGGCTAGCGGGAGGGACCTACGAGCAGTACTTC.

The chain carries TRBV19 and TRBJ2-5, with 9 bases aligning to TRBD2. CDR1 and CDR2 (germline): LNHDA, SQIVND (reference sequence). This CDR3 region has 13 residues. The V gene end was trimmed by 6 bases and the J gene end by 5 bases; junction bases not matched to a gene: 4. The CDR3 region is CASRVAGAETQYF. DNA for the CDR3: TGTGCCAGTAGGGTAGCGGGAGCGGAGACCCAGTACTTC.

The V gene is TRBV30, the J gene TRBJ2-7; 9 nucleotides align to TRBD1. V lost 3 bases, J lost 6 bases, and 6 bases stayed unmatched. In germline, CDR1 is GTSNPN, CDR2 SVGIG (reference sequence). The length of the CDR3 is 13 residues. CDR3 region: CAWRDRGYVEQYF. The DNA for the CDR3 is TGTGCCTGGAGGGACAGGGGATACGTCGAGCAGTACTTC.

This chain links TRBV2 with TRBJ1-5, with 10 positions matching TRBD1. This CDR3 contains 14 residues. CDR1 SNHLY and CDR2 FYNNEI come from the germline V gene. Germline trimming cut 6 bases from V and 6 bases from J; bases unmatched to any gene: 5. The CDR3 here is CASRRQGAGQPQHF. In DNA form, the CDR3 reads TGTGCCAGCAGGAGACAGGGGGCGGGTCAGCCCCAGCATTTT.

The gene calls are TRBV6-5 and TRBJ2-3; 8 bases line up with TRBD1. Losses at the gene ends were 6 bases for V and 5 bases for J; bases not matched to a gene: 1. Germline V gene sequence: CDR1 MNHEY, CDR2 SVGAGI. This CDR3 has 12 residues. The CDR3 bases are TGTGCCAGCAGACAGGGGGGAGATACGCAGTATTTT. Residues: CASRQGGDTQYF.

The chain employs TRBV18 and TRBJ2-5; 7 bases line up with TRBD1. In germline, CDR1 is KGHSH, CDR2 LQKENI. CDR3 length: 12 residues. V lost 4 bases and J lost 5; bases outside the gene matches: 1. CDR3 in DNA: TGTGCCAGCTCACTCAGGGGGGAGACCCAGTACTTC. Encoded protein: CASSLRGETQYF.

J is TRBJ2-3 and V is TRBV7-2; 10 bases line up with TRBD2. Per the germline V gene, CDR1 is SGHTA and CDR2 is FQGNSA. The CDR3 contains 19 residues. The V gene end was trimmed by 4 bases and the J gene end by 0 bases; junction bases not matched to a gene: 13. CDR3 DNA sequence: TGTGCCAGCAGCTCCCCGGGCGCTAGCGGGAGTATTAGCACAGATACGCAGTATTTT. Its protein is CASSSPGASGSISTDTQYF.

The chain is built from TRBV27 and TRBJ1-4; weak D call: TRBD1 (6 bases). CDR3 length: 17 residues. The V and J ends lost 2 bases and 4 bases respectively, with 17 bases between them. Per germline, CDR1 MNHEY and CDR2 SMNVEV (reference sequence). Here the CDR3 DNA reads TGTGCCAGCAGTTTAGGCCCCCCAGGGGCCTATAATGAAAAACTGTTTTTT. It yields the protein CASSLGPPGAYNEKLFF.

The rearrangement uses TRBV29-1 and TRBJ1-1; weak D call: TRBD1 (5 bases). Trimming took off 4 bases at V and 1 base at J, with 10 bases between the two ends. This CDR3 comprises 13 residues. The germline V gene has CDR1 SQVTM and CDR2 ANQGSEA. CDR3 DNA: TGCAGCGTTGCGGGGGGTCCGAACACTGAAGCTTTCTTT. It yields the protein CSVAGGPNTEAFF.

V and J are TRBV19 and TRBJ2-7, with D tentatively TRBD1 (6 bases). The germline gives CDR1 LNHDA, CDR2 SQIVND (reference sequence). V shed 5 bases and J shed 0 bases, with 14 bases lying between them. The CDR3 has 15 amino acids. CDR3 in amino acids: CASSARQAISYEQYF. The CDR3 DNA reads as TGTGCCAGTAGTGCCAGACAGGCTATCTCCTACGAGCAGTACTTC.

This rearrangement joins TRBV7-3 to TRBJ1-5, with D hard to call. V was shortened by 5 bases and J by 6 bases, with 11 bases between the two germline ends. The CDR3 loop spans 13 amino acids. The germline gives CDR1 SGHTA, CDR2 FQGTGA. This CDR3 is CASSREPGQPQHF. For the CDR3, the DNA is TGTGCCAGCAGCCGGGAGCCTGGTCAGCCCCAGCATTTT.

V and J are TRBV6-1 and TRBJ2-5; TRBD2 is a possible D gene (6 bases). This CDR3 spans 17 amino acids. Germline-derived CDR1 and CDR2 are MNHNS and SASEGT. Trimming took 4 bases from V and 2 from J, leaving 20 bases between them. The CDR3 region is CASSVGRDSGLQETQYF. In nucleotides, the CDR3 is TGTGCCAGCAGTGTCGGCCGGGACTCCGGTCTTCAAGAGACCCAGTACTTC.

V and J are TRBV7-2 and TRBJ2-3; D is uncertain. The CDR3 sequence is 13 residues long. In germline, CDR1 is SGHTA, CDR2 FQGNSA. Trimming stripped 6 bases from V and 4 bases from J, with 11 bases between. CDR3 DNA sequence: TGTGCCAGCAGAAATCGAGTCGCAGATACGCAGTATTTT. This sequence encodes CASRNRVADTQYF. The whole variable domain, filled in from reference TRBV7-2 and TRBJ2-3, reads GAGVSQSPSNKVTEKGKDVELRCDPISGHTALYWYRQSLGQGLEFLIYFQGNSAPDKSGLPSDRFSAERTGGSVSTLTIQRTQQEDSAVYLCASRNRVADTQYFGPGTRLTVL.

The chain joins TRBV28 to TRBJ2-1, with 13 positions matching TRBD2. The CDR3 is 15 residues long. Germline-derived CDR1 and CDR2 are MDHEN and SYDVKM. V dropped 3 bases and J dropped 7; count of bases not matched to a gene: 3. CDR3 in amino acids: CASSFSTSGRNEQFF. In nucleotides, the CDR3 is TGTGCCAGCAGTTTCTCGACTAGCGGGAGGAATGAGCAGTTCTTC.

A note on this clone: A read error may produce the germline difference seen at one junction end. The chain links TRBV19 to TRBJ2-7, with 10 bases matching TRBD1. CDR3 length equals 13 residues. CDR1 LNHDA and CDR2 SQIVND come from the germline V gene (reference sequence). CDR3 sequence (DNA): TGTGCCAGCCGGGACAGGGGCTCCGACGAGCAGTACTTC. Amino acids: CASRDRGSDEQYF.

This rearrangement joins TRBV27 to TRBJ2-7; no clear D gene. The V end was cut by 3 bases, the J end by 3 bases, with 9 bases between. The V gene's germline CDR1 is MNHEY and CDR2 SMNVEV (reference sequence). This CDR3 region has 13 residues. Here the CDR3 reads CASSFDPYYEQYF. The CDR3 DNA follows: TGTGCCAGCAGTTTCGATCCCTACTACGAGCAGTACTTC.

The chain has TRBV5-1 and TRBJ1-3; 7 bases fit TRBD1. The V and J ends lost 5 bases and 6 bases, in that order; junction bases with no gene match: 11. The germline V gene has CDR1 SGHRS and CDR2 YFSETQ. This CDR3 is 15 amino acids long. The CDR3 reads CASRTGTEPLNTIYF. CDR3 in DNA: TGCGCCAGCAGAACCGGGACAGAACCTTTAAACACCATATATTTT.

The chain is built from TRBV19 and TRBJ1-5; D is perhaps TRBD1 (5 bases). The V end was cut by 4 bases, the J end by 2 bases, with 9 bases between. Looked up from germline, CDR1 is LNHDA and CDR2 is SQIVND (reference sequence). The CDR3 loop spans 14 amino acids. CDR3 residues: CASSNRIGNQPQHF. The CDR3 DNA sequence: TGTGCCAGTAGTAACAGGATCGGCAATCAGCCCCAGCATTTT.

The chain joins TRBV5-1 to TRBJ1-1; D unclear. The V end lost 0 bases, the J end lost 4 bases, and 10 bases lay between the germline ends. Per the germline V gene, CDR1 is SGHRS and CDR2 is YFSETQ. The CDR3 is made up of 14 amino acids. CDR3 nucleotide sequence: TGCGCCAGCAGCTTGGGCCAGTTACCCACTGAAGCTTTCTTT. This translates into CASSLGQLPTEAFF.

The sample holds one count of this clone. The genes are TRBV10-3 and TRBJ2-7; TRBD2 is a possible D gene (5 bases). The germline CDR1 and CDR2 sequences are ENHRY and SYGVKD. There are 15 residues in the CDR3. V was pared by 1 base and J by 0 bases, with 10 bases between. CDR3 bases: TGTGCCATCAGTGAGTTTGAGGGCATCTCCTACGAGCAGTACTTC. Its translation: CAISEFEGISYEQYF.

This sequence joins TRBV30 and TRBJ1-1; D might be TRBD1 (6 bases). CDR3 length: 15 amino acids. The V end lost 0 bases, the J end lost 3 bases, and 14 bases lay between the germline ends. Germline V lookup: CDR1 GTSNPN, CDR2 SVGIG (reference sequence). The CDR3 loop is CAWSVMGAVDTEAFF. CDR3 nucleotide sequence: TGTGCCTGGAGTGTTATGGGGGCAGTGGACACTGAAGCTTTCTTT.

In its sample, this clone was seen once. The chain joins TRBV28 to TRBJ1-3; tentatively, D is TRBD1 (5 bases). Germline assignment: CDR1 MDHEN and CDR2 SYDVKM. The V end lost 1 base, the J end lost 2 bases, and 9 bases lay between the germline ends. This CDR3 has 15 residues. CDR3 in DNA: TGTGCCAGCAGTTTATTACCGGGGGCTGGAAACACCATATATTTT. This translates into CASSLLPGAGNTIYF.

The chain couples TRBV25-1 to TRBJ1-2, with TRBD1 as a possible D gene (5 bases). The ends were cut back, 1 base at V and 8 bases at J, with 17 bases in the middle. The CDR3 runs 15 residues. The germline V gene has CDR1 MGHDK and CDR2 SYGVNS. The CDR3 reads CASSEWQGGTQGYTF. CDR3 bases: TGTGCCAGCAGTGAATGGCAGGGAGGGACTCAGGGCTACACCTTC.

V gene TRBV7-9 combines with J gene TRBJ2-5, with D possibly being TRBD1 (5 bases). V lost 6 bases and J 5 bases, leaving 16 bases between the germline ends. The germline gives CDR1 SEHNR, CDR2 FQNEAQ (reference sequence). CDR3 length equals 14 residues. In nucleotides, the CDR3 is TGTGCCAGCAGTCCCTCATGGGGCTGGGAGACCCAGTACTTC. Amino acids: CASSPSWGWETQYF. Full variable domain (remainder filled in from reference TRBV7-9 and TRBJ2-5): DTGVSQNPRHKITKRGQNVTFRCDPISEHNRLYWYRQTLGQGPEFLTYFQNEAQLEKSRLLSDRFSAERPKGSFSTLEIQRTEQGDSAMYLCASSPSWGWETQYFGPGTRLLVL.

The J gene is TRBJ2-1, the V gene TRBV4-2; possibly TRBD2 for D (6 bases). Trimming removed 3 bases from V and 2 bases from J, with 17 bases in between. In germline, CDR1 is LGHNA, CDR2 YNFKEQ. The CDR3 sequence is 17 residues long. CDR3 nucleotide sequence: TGTGCCAGCAGCCAGGCCAGCGGGCGGGCGACCTACAATGAGCAGTTCTTC. It is translated as CASSQASGRATYNEQFF.

J is TRBJ2-2 and V is TRBV25-1, with 9 bases identical to TRBD1. CDR1 is MGHDK and CDR2 is SYGVNS in the germline V gene. Unmatched junction bases numbered 8, after V lost 4 bases and J lost 8 bases. This CDR3 spans 15 amino acids. In DNA form, the CDR3 reads TGTGCCAGCAGTGGGGGACAGGGTAGATTGGGGGAGCTGTTTTTT. Its protein product is CASSGGQGRLGELFF.

The chain carries TRBV5-1 and TRBJ1-2; 9 nucleotides align to TRBD1. This CDR3 contains 15 residues. V shed 4 bases and J 4 bases; nucleotides not matched to a gene: 8. CDR1 is SGHRS and CDR2 is YFSETQ in the germline V gene. The CDR3 is CASSIGQGSSYGYTF. The DNA for the CDR3 is TGCGCCAGCAGCATAGGACAGGGGAGTAGCTATGGCTACACCTTC.

This chain links TRBV28 with TRBJ2-1; 9 nucleotides match TRBD2. This CDR3 has 16 amino acids. Germline V CDR1 and CDR2: MDHEN, SYDVKM. With V trimmed by 1 base and J by 5 bases, 6 bases remained unmatched. The CDR3 DNA follows: TGTGCCAGCAGTTTATATGGCGGGAGGGCCGACAATGAGCAGTTCTTC. This sequence encodes CASSLYGGRADNEQFF.